One sample yielded the 30 T cell receptor beta chains listed below, sequenced in a study of cytomegalovirus exposure and HLA in healthy donors. The PCR made use of 60 Vbeta and 13 Jbeta primers. Assay used: immunoSEQ multiplex PCR; TCRdb lists only in-frame clones, some missing. The table includes more than 110,000 clones, around 70% detected once. The sequenced material came from PBMCs. The origin of the receptors is a woman aged 55-69 years in good health and CMV-seropositive.

With regard to this clone: The sample contains more than one DNA sequence encoding this CDR3. V and J are TRBV5-4 and TRBJ2-7; TRBD2 agrees at 7 bases. Germline trimming cut 4 bases from V and 4 bases from J; bases unmatched to any gene: 5. The CDR3 runs to 13 residues. From germline, CDR1 is SGHNT and CDR2 YYREEE (reference sequence). In DNA form, the CDR3 reads TGTGCCAGCAGCCTTTTCGGGGGGTACGAGCAGTACTTC. Protein: CASSLFGGYEQYF.

V usage is TRBV19 and J usage is TRBJ2-2; the match to TRBD2 covers 13 bases. V was clipped by 7 bases and J by 6 bases; unmatched bases: 2. The CDR3 has 14 amino acids. Per the germline V gene, CDR1 is LNHDA and CDR2 is SQIVND (reference sequence). DNA for the CDR3: TGTGCCAGTACAGGACTAGCGGGAGCCGGGGAGCTGTTTTTT. Amino acids: CASTGLAGAGELFF.

The chain combines TRBV7-4 with TRBJ2-3; 11 bases agree with TRBD1. V trimming: 3 bases; J trimming: 6 bases; junction bases outside the gene matches: 8. The germline CDR1 and CDR2 sequences are SGHVT and SQSDAQ. This CDR3 comprises 16 residues. CDR3 nucleotide sequence: TGTGCCAGCAGCTTGAAAGGGACAGGGGGGAGGGATACGCAGTATTTT. It yields the protein CASSLKGTGGRDTQYF.

This clone was detected only a few times. The chain combines TRBV19 with TRBJ2-7, with D maybe TRBD1 (5 bases). Germline V CDR1 and CDR2: LNHDA, SQIVND (reference sequence). V was clipped by 8 bases and J by 5 bases, with 16 bases between them. CDR3 length: 13 residues. DNA of the CDR3: TGTGCCAGTCGATCCAGGGTTGGGGACGAGCAGTACTTC. Translation gives CASRSRVGDEQYF.

This clone was counted a few times. This rearrangement joins TRBV6-6 to TRBJ1-1; D is perhaps TRBD1 (5 bases). The CDR3 extends over 15 amino acids. The V end was cut by 2 bases, the J end by 3 bases, with 13 bases between. CDR1 and CDR2 from the germline V gene are MNHNY and SVGAGI (reference sequence). CDR3 region: CASSYDTPGDTEAFF. The CDR3 nucleotides read TGTGCCAGCAGTTACGACACCCCGGGGGACACTGAAGCTTTCTTT.

The J gene is TRBJ2-2, the V gene TRBV6-4, with D perhaps matching TRBD2 (8 bases). Germline-derived CDR1 and CDR2 are MRHNA and SNTAGT. Between the trimmed V and J ends, which lost 6 bases and 5 bases, there was a span of 16 bases. The CDR3 spans 15 residues. The CDR3 DNA is TGTGCCAGCAGCGGGGACAGCGGGGGAACCGGGGAGCTGTTTTTT. Translating gives CASSGDSGGTGELFF.

The V and J genes are TRBV10-2 and TRBJ2-5; the D gene is possibly TRBD2 (6 bases). The CDR3 runs to 14 residues. V was shortened by 4 bases and J by 5 bases, with 14 bases between the two germline ends. CDR1 and CDR2 (germline): WSHSY, SAAADI. The CDR3 loop is CASSARREEETQYF. The DNA of the CDR3 is TGCGCCAGCAGTGCGAGGAGGGAAGAGGAGACCCAGTACTTC.

The V call is TRBV14, the J call TRBJ1-2; 9 bases map to TRBD1. Germline CDR1 reads SGHDN; CDR2 reads FVKESK. This CDR3 spans 14 amino acids. Germline trimming cut 6 bases from V and 2 bases from J; bases unmatched to any gene: 4. The CDR3 coding sequence is TGTGCCAGCAGTAACGGACAGGGGAACTATGGCTACACCTTC. It specifies CASSNGQGNYGYTF.

This rearrangement joins TRBV27 to TRBJ1-1; D is ambiguous. CDR1 is MNHEY, CDR2 SMNVEV, per germline (reference sequence). The V gene lost 6 bases and the J gene lost 1 base, with 9 bases spanning the gap. The CDR3 contains 13 residues. In DNA, the CDR3 is TGTGCCAGCAGATCCCGGAGGAACACTGAAGCTTTCTTT. Translated, it gives CASRSRRNTEAFF.

This clone was seen a few times. The chain recombines TRBV11-2 with TRBJ2-1; 13 bases match TRBD2. There are 18 residues in the CDR3. The germline gives CDR1 SGHAT, CDR2 FQNNGV. With 5 bases clipped from V and 3 bases from J, the junction kept 10 bases outside the gene matches. CDR3 residues: CASSSTGTSGNFYNEQFF. Written as DNA, the CDR3 is TGTGCCAGCAGCAGTACCGGGACTAGCGGGAATTTCTACAATGAGCAGTTCTTC.

This chain connects TRBV28 to TRBJ1-5; D is uncertain. The CDR3 contains 12 residues. The V gene lost 6 bases and the J gene lost 10 bases, with 13 bases spanning the gap. Germline assignment: CDR1 MDHEN and CDR2 SYDVKM. The CDR3 sequence is CASSLLEGPQHF. In nucleotides, the CDR3 is TGTGCCAGCAGCCTCCTAGAGGGTCCCCAGCATTTT.

The J gene is TRBJ2-5, the V gene TRBV6-1, with 13 positions matching TRBD2. The CDR3 runs to 15 residues. Germline CDR1 MNHNS, CDR2 SASEGT. With 7 bases clipped from V and 5 bases from J, the junction kept 7 bases outside the gene matches. In nucleotides, the CDR3 is TGTGCCAGCATCCGACTAGCGGGAGGTCGGGAGACCCAGTACTTC. Its protein is CASIRLAGGRETQYF.

CDR3 DNA sequence: TGTGCCAGCAGTCCCGGGACAGGGGATGGCTACACCTTC. Protein product: CASSPGTGDGYTF. V gene TRBV27 combines with J gene TRBJ1-2; 10 bases are shared with TRBD1. V shed 5 bases, J shed 6 bases, and the junction held 3 bases outside the gene matches. The CDR3 is 13 amino acids. Per the germline V gene, CDR1 is MNHEY and CDR2 is SMNVEV (reference sequence).

The chain links TRBV28 to TRBJ1-5; possible D gene TRBD1, 6 bases. CDR1 is MDHEN and CDR2 is SYDVKM in the germline V gene. V was shortened by 7 bases and J by 6 bases, with 19 bases between the two germline ends. The CDR3 is 15 amino acids. CDR3 nucleotides: TGTGCCAGCACCCCCTTCGGACAGAACTTTCAGCCCCAGCATTTT. Its translation is CASTPFGQNFQPQHF.

This clone was counted between two and nine times. The V and J genes are TRBV4-1 and TRBJ2-6, with TRBD1 identical over 8 bases. The CDR3 loop spans 17 amino acids. Germline-derived CDR1 and CDR2 are MGHRA and YSYEKL. V gave up 1 base and J gave up 4 bases; unmatched junction bases: 6. CDR3 nucleotides: TGCGCCAGCAGCCAAGTTCCAGGGGGCGTAGGGGCCAACGTCCTGACTTTC. This gives the protein CASSQVPGGVGANVLTF.

The V gene is TRBV29-1, the J gene TRBJ2-1; 12 bases map to TRBD2. The CDR3 has 13 residues. V gave up 4 bases and J gave up 8 bases; unmatched junction bases: 3. CDR1 is SQVTM and CDR2 is ANQGSEA in the germline V gene. CDR3 bases: TGCAGCGTTGCTAGCGGGAGGGCCTATGAGCAGTTCTTC. Translation gives CSVASGRAYEQFF.

This chain links TRBV10-1 with TRBJ2-1, with 12 positions matching TRBD1. There are 15 residues in the CDR3. V gave up 6 bases and J gave up 8 bases; unmatched junction bases: 8. Germline CDR1 and CDR2: WNHNN and SYGVQD (reference sequence). The CDR3 region is CASSPGTGGSDEQFF. The CDR3 DNA reads as TGCGCCAGCAGCCCCGGGACAGGGGGCTCGGATGAGCAGTTCTTC.

The rearrangement joins TRBV6-1 to TRBJ1-1; weak D call: TRBD1 (6 bases). CDR3 size: 12 residues. In germline, CDR1 is MNHNS, CDR2 SASEGT. V dropped 6 bases and J dropped 6 bases, with 11 bases sitting between them. In DNA form, the CDR3 reads TGTGCCAGCAGCATACGGACAGCTGAAGCTTTCTTT. Translating gives CASSIRTAEAFF.

This clone was detected a few times. V and J are TRBV5-1 and TRBJ2-7; TRBD1 matches at 12 bases. From germline, CDR1 is SGHRS and CDR2 YFSETQ. Losses at the gene ends were 3 bases for V and 12 bases for J; bases not matched to a gene: 10. CDR3 length equals 14 residues. The CDR3 DNA reads as TGCGCCAGCAGCTATTCCGGGACAGGGGGCTTGTGGTACTTC. This gives the protein CASSYSGTGGLWYF.

The CDR3 nucleotides are TGTGCCAGCAGCCATGGAGGGGGCTTTTCATCCGGGGAGCTGTTTTTT. Protein: CASSHGGGFSSGELFF. The chain employs TRBV5-4 and TRBJ2-2, with D perhaps matching TRBD1 (7 bases). The CDR3 sequence is 16 residues long. Per the germline V gene, CDR1 is SGHNT and CDR2 is YYREEE (reference sequence). The V end was cut by 4 bases, the J end by 6 bases, with 19 bases between.

The rearrangement joins TRBV10-3 to TRBJ1-1; perhaps TRBD1 as D (6 bases). Trimming took 6 bases from V and 4 from J, leaving 12 bases between them. The CDR3 is made up of 13 amino acids. In germline, CDR1 is ENHRY, CDR2 SYGVKD. DNA of the CDR3: TGTGCCATCAGCGGGGGGCGTGGCACTGAAGCTTTCTTT. Translated: CAISGGRGTEAFF.

This chain links TRBV14 with TRBJ1-1; TRBD1 aligns across 8 bases. CDR1 and CDR2 (germline): SGHDN, FVKESK. The V segment lost 6 bases and the J segment 4 bases; nucleotides outside the gene matches: 10. This CDR3 is built from 15 residues. CDR3 sequence: CASRQGGAFGTEAFF. CDR3 coding DNA: TGTGCCAGCAGACAGGGGGGGGCATTTGGCACTGAAGCTTTCTTT.

The V gene is TRBV6-1, the J gene TRBJ2-6, with D possibly matching TRBD1 (6 bases). The CDR3 contains 15 residues. The germline CDR1 and CDR2 sequences are MNHNS and SASEGT. Between the trimmed V and J ends, which lost 8 bases and 4 bases, there was a span of 15 bases. DNA for the CDR3: TGTGCCAGCTGTATGGGGGCTGCCGGGGCCAACGTCCTGACTTTC. Amino acid sequence: CASCMGAAGANVLTF.

CDR3 residues: CASSVGGGSPGHNEQFF. CDR3 in DNA: TGTGCCAGCAGCGTAGGGGGGGGGAGTCCGGGCCACAATGAGCAGTTCTTC. The J gene is TRBJ2-1, the V gene TRBV9; 7 bases map to TRBD2. Trimming took 0 bases from V and 5 from J; bases not matched to a gene: 11. The CDR3 is made up of 17 amino acids. Germline assignment: CDR1 SGDLS and CDR2 YYNGEE.

The sample holds a few counts of this clone. The rearrangement joins TRBV9 to TRBJ1-1, with D perhaps TRBD1 (5 bases). Germline CDR1 SGDLS, CDR2 YYNGEE. The length of the CDR3 is 14 residues. Trimming left V 4 bases short and J 1 base short, with 11 bases between. CDR3: CASSPQTENTEAFF. In DNA, the CDR3 is TGTGCCAGCAGCCCACAGACAGAGAACACTGAAGCTTTCTTT.

This clone occurred a few times. The chain combines TRBV2 with TRBJ1-5; 8 bases fit TRBD1. V trimming: 2 bases; J trimming: 4 bases; junction bases outside the gene matches: 4. This CDR3 comprises 15 residues. Germline V gene sequence: CDR1 SNHLY, CDR2 FYNNEI. The chain's CDR3 is CASSETDRENQPQHF. CDR3 sequence (DNA): TGTGCCAGCAGTGAAACGGACAGGGAAAATCAGCCCCAGCATTTT.

The chain carries TRBV14 and TRBJ1-1, with 7 bases lining up with TRBD1. The CDR3 extends over 15 amino acids. In germline, CDR1 is SGHDN, CDR2 FVKESK. The V and J ends lost 4 bases and 1 base, in that order; junction bases with no gene match: 6. The CDR3, as DNA: TGTGCCAGCAGCCTTCGACAGGGAAGGAACACTGAAGCTTTCTTT. Translated, it gives CASSLRQGRNTEAFF.

The chain links TRBV28 to TRBJ1-5, with a weak D call TRBD1 (5 bases). The CDR3 spans 13 residues. Trimming took 6 bases from V and 3 from J, leaving 9 bases between them. In germline, CDR1 is MDHEN, CDR2 SYDVKM. CDR3 residues: CASRTGYNQPQHF. Written as DNA, the CDR3 is TGTGCCAGCAGAACAGGCTACAATCAGCCCCAGCATTTT.

Remarks on this clone: The same CDR3 can be traced to other DNA sequences in this sample. The CDR3 region is CASSLASRGHQPQHF. The CDR3 coding sequence is TGTGCCAGCAGCTTAGCGTCCAGGGGGCATCAGCCCCAGCATTTT. The chain combines TRBV7-9 with TRBJ1-5, with 8 bases lining up with TRBD1. Germline CDR1 and CDR2: SEHNR and FQNEAQ (reference sequence). This CDR3 has 15 amino acids. With 0 bases clipped from V and 5 bases from J, the junction kept 3 bases outside the gene matches.

V usage is TRBV2 and J usage is TRBJ2-7; D is possibly TRBD1 (5 bases). From germline, CDR1 is SNHLY and CDR2 FYNNEI. Trimming pared 10 bases from V and 5 bases from J, leaving 12 bases between. This CDR3 contains 11 residues. The CDR3 protein is CATSKGHEQYF. For the CDR3, the DNA is TGTGCCACTTCAAAGGGGCACGAGCAGTACTTC.